A selection of T cell receptor beta chains follows, all from one sample in a study of OX40 agonist ivuxolimab in advanced cancers. The data were produced by immunoSEQ multiplex PCR, yet TCRdb's version contains in-frame clones alone and is incomplete. The sample has around 90,000 clones; around 90% are singletons. The sample here was CD4+ or CD8+ T cells sorted from blood, taken in a trial of the OX40 agonist ivuxolimab. The receptors come from an adult with an advanced solid tumor such as melanoma, head and neck, liver or kidney cancer. Each CDR3 is given with its conserved first and last residue. Each record gives: D gene, J gene, V gene, CDR3 DNA, CDR3 protein. The D gene is left open where the match is weak.

D gene: TRBD2; J gene: TRBJ2-5; V gene: TRBV29-1; CDR3 DNA: TGCAGCGTTGAAGTACGGGAAACGGGACTAGTCGAGACCCAGTACTTC; CDR3 protein: CSVEVRETGLVETQYF
D gene: NA; J gene: TRBJ1-1; V gene: TRBV7-6; CDR3 DNA: TGTGCCAGCAGCTTAAAGTGGGCTCGAAACACTGAAGCTTTCTTT; CDR3 protein: CASSLKWARNTEAFF
D gene: NA; J gene: TRBJ1-6; V gene: TRBV2; CDR3 DNA: TGTGCCAGCCTAAGGGATTGGACAGCCAATTCACCCCTCCACTTT; CDR3 protein: CASLRDWTANSPLHF
D gene: TRBD1; J gene: TRBJ1-2; V gene: TRBV28; CDR3 DNA: TGTGCCAGCAGTTTTCTCCCACCGGGACAGGGGGCAGGTTATGGCTACACCTTC; CDR3 protein: CASSFLPPGQGAGYGYTF
D gene: NA; J gene: TRBJ2-1; V gene: TRBV28; CDR3 DNA: TGTGCCAGCGGGGGGGCTACGGGCAATGAGCAGTTCTTC; CDR3 protein: CASGGATGNEQFF
D gene: TRBD2; J gene: TRBJ2-1; V gene: TRBV5-1; CDR3 DNA: TGCGCCAGCAGTGGGCTAGCGGGACATGATGAGCAGTTCTTC; CDR3 protein: CASSGLAGHDEQFF
D gene: TRBD1; J gene: TRBJ1-1; V gene: TRBV10-3; CDR3 DNA: TGTGCCATCCGACAGGGGGCGACTGAAGCTTTCTTT; CDR3 protein: CAIRQGATEAFF
D gene: NA; J gene: TRBJ2-6; V gene: TRBV28; CDR3 DNA: TGTGCCAGCAGTTTATCGATGAGGGGGGCCAACGTCCTGACTTTC; CDR3 protein: CASSLSMRGANVLTF
D gene: NA; J gene: TRBJ1-1; V gene: TRBV2; CDR3 DNA: TGTGCCAGCAGTGTGACACTGAACACTGAAGCTTTCTTT; CDR3 protein: CASSVTLNTEAFF
D gene: NA; J gene: TRBJ1-2; V gene: TRBV7-8; CDR3 DNA: TGTGCCAGCAGCCCGGGGCCTGGCCCCACAATGGGAGGCTACACCTTC; CDR3 protein: CASSPGPGPTMGGYTF
D gene: TRBD2; J gene: TRBJ2-3; V gene: TRBV2; CDR3 DNA: TGTGCCAGCACCCGGACGGATCTAGCGGCCACAGATACGCAGTATTTT; CDR3 protein: CASTRTDLAATDTQYF
D gene: TRBD1; J gene: TRBJ2-1; V gene: TRBV10-1; CDR3 DNA: TGCGCCAGCAGTGAGGACAGGGGCCCTTACAATGAGCAGTTCTTC; CDR3 protein: CASSEDRGPYNEQFF
D gene: TRBD1; J gene: TRBJ1-1; V gene: TRBV7-9; CDR3 DNA: TGTGCCAGCAGCTGGGGGGACAGTGAAGCTTTCTTT; CDR3 protein: CASSWGDSEAFF
D gene: NA; J gene: TRBJ2-3; V gene: TRBV27; CDR3 DNA: TGTGCCAGCAGTCCCTCCACAGATACGCAGTATTTT; CDR3 protein: CASSPSTDTQYF
D gene: NA; J gene: TRBJ1-2; V gene: TRBV6-1; CDR3 DNA: TGTGCCAGCAGTGAACTTTACACTAACCGCTATGGCTACACCTTC; CDR3 protein: CASSELYTNRYGYTF
D gene: NA; J gene: TRBJ2-7; V gene: TRBV19; CDR3 DNA: TGTGCCAGTAGTATCGGCCTAGGCTCCTACGAGCAGTACTTC; CDR3 protein: CASSIGLGSYEQYF
D gene: TRBD1; J gene: TRBJ2-6; V gene: TRBV5-5; CDR3 DNA: TGTGCCAGCAGCCACCGGACAGGGGCGGATGGGGCCAACGTCCTGACTTTC; CDR3 protein: CASSHRTGADGANVLTF
D gene: NA; J gene: TRBJ1-4; V gene: TRBV18; CDR3 DNA: TGTGCCAGCTCACCATCGACAGGCCTAGAAGCGCCGTCAACTAATGAAAAACTGTTTTTT; CDR3 protein: CASSPSTGLEAPSTNEKLFF